The table lists the clone carrying this TCR beta chain with a few counts. Its target is unknown. The sample belongs to a study of CD8+CD57+ T cells in acquired aplastic anemia. Study findings and constraints: It was found that some 31 CD8+ CDR3 sequences were shared between patients and controls.

Germline loops: CDR1 DFQATT, CDR2 SNEGSKA (reference sequence). V gave up 1 base and J gave up 1 base, with 10 bases separating them. CDR3 size: 14 residues. Investigators profiled TCR beta VDJ and CDR3 from genomic DNA template. TCRdb processed the reads anew with MiXCR; each CDR3 protein has one entry. The sample consists of approximately 160,000 distinct CDR3 sequences, roughly 48% of them appearing once. The V and J genes are TRBV20-1 and TRBJ1-1; D not certain. The sequence was collected from a human donor in good health. Sequencing was done on a sample of sorted CD4+, CD8+, or CD8+CD57+ T cells (not recorded which) from PBMCs. The CDR3 sequence is CSARGGRGNTEAFF. The CDR3 nucleotides are TGCAGTGCTAGAGGTGGGCGGGGGAACACTGAAGCTTTCTTT.